These T cell receptor beta chains were read from a single sample in a study of spatial heterogeneity in lung cancer. TCRdb itself ran the 5' RACE reads through MiXCR, one entry per CDR3 protein. The data contain some 20,000 distinct CDR3 sequences, roughly 15% of them singletons. The source material was lung tumor tissue, sampled at surgery. The receptors come from a female donor with early-stage non-small cell lung cancer. Both conserved end residues are part of each CDR3. The D gene is left open where the match is weak. Part of the rows lack a size; the others show once, few, many or a class for expanded clones.

abundance: few; d_gene: TRBD2; v_gene: TRBV5-6; j_gene: TRBJ2-1; CDR3aa: CASSWGLAGEGEQFF; CDR3nt: TGTGCCAGCAGCTGGGGGCTAGCGGGAGAGGGTGAGCAGTTCTTC
abundance: many; d_gene: TRBD2; v_gene: TRBV7-3; j_gene: TRBJ2-7; CDR3aa: CASSRESGSQYEQYF; CDR3nt: TGTGCCAGCAGCCGAGAAAGCGGGAGTCAGTACGAGCAGTACTTC
abundance: many; d_gene: TRBD2; v_gene: TRBV3-1; j_gene: TRBJ2-3; CDR3aa: CASSRSGTSSTDTQYF; CDR3nt: TGTGCCAGCAGCCGATCCGGGACTAGTAGCACAGATACGCAGTATTTT
abundance: .; d_gene: .; v_gene: TRBV2; j_gene: TRBJ2-7; CDR3aa: CASSGWHRGYEQYF; CDR3nt: TGTGCCAGCAGTGGTTGGCATAGGGGATACGAGCAGTACTTC
abundance: .; d_gene: TRBD1; v_gene: TRBV28; j_gene: TRBJ2-7; CDR3aa: CASSLGTVVYYEQYF; CDR3nt: TGTGCCAGCAGTCTCGGGACAGTCGTTTACTACGAGCAGTACTTC
abundance: few; d_gene: .; v_gene: TRBV15; j_gene: TRBJ2-5; CDR3aa: CATSGHLKETQYF; CDR3nt: TGTGCCACCAGTGGACATCTGAAAGAGACCCAGTACTTC
abundance: many; d_gene: .; v_gene: TRBV6-2/TRBV6-3; j_gene: TRBJ2-7; CDR3aa: CASRDRDLVSYEQYF; CDR3nt: TGTGCCAGCAGAGACCGGGACCTTGTTTCCTACGAGCAGTACTTC
abundance: .; d_gene: .; v_gene: TRBV28; j_gene: TRBJ2-5; CDR3aa: CASSWGQVRAQYF; CDR3nt: TGTGCCAGCAGTTGGGGACAAGTTCGGGCCCAGTACTTC
abundance: .; d_gene: TRBD1; v_gene: TRBV5-1; j_gene: TRBJ2-7; CDR3aa: CASSEMTGGHEQYF; CDR3nt: TGCGCCAGCAGCGAAATGACAGGGGGCCACGAGCAGTACTTC
abundance: .; d_gene: .; v_gene: TRBV5-4; j_gene: TRBJ2-5; CDR3aa: CASSGARRETQYF; CDR3nt: TGTGCCAGCAGCGGGGCCAGGAGAGAGACCCAGTACTTC
abundance: .; d_gene: TRBD1; v_gene: TRBV20-1; j_gene: TRBJ2-3; CDR3aa: CSALDRGDTDTQYF; CDR3nt: TGCAGTGCTCTAGACAGGGGCGACACAGATACGCAGTATTTT
abundance: few; d_gene: .; v_gene: TRBV30; j_gene: TRBJ2-7; CDR3aa: CAWSISRYEQYF; CDR3nt: TGTGCCTGGAGTATTTCTCGATACGAGCAGTACTTC
abundance: once; d_gene: .; v_gene: TRBV3-1; j_gene: TRBJ2-3; CDR3aa: CASSQAADTQYF; CDR3nt: TGTGCCAGCAGCCAAGCAGCAGATACGCAGTATTTT
abundance: .; d_gene: .; v_gene: TRBV3-1; j_gene: TRBJ2-6; CDR3aa: CASSPGLRAWANVLTF; CDR3nt: TGTGCCAGCAGTCCTGGTCTGAGAGCCTGGGCCAACGTCCTGACTTTC
abundance: many; d_gene: .; v_gene: TRBV11-2; j_gene: TRBJ2-7; CDR3aa: CASSRTPPLSSYEQYF; CDR3nt: TGTGCCAGCAGCCGGACCCCCCCCCTAAGCTCCTACGAGCAGTACTTC
abundance: many; d_gene: TRBD2; v_gene: TRBV5-1; j_gene: TRBJ2-3; CDR3aa: CASSLGTSGADTQYF; CDR3nt: TGCGCCAGCAGCTTGGGGACTAGCGGGGCTGATACGCAGTATTTT
abundance: .; d_gene: .; v_gene: TRBV28; j_gene: TRBJ2-6; CDR3aa: CASSLLRLRASPFFGANVLTF; CDR3nt: TGTGCCAGCAGTTTATTGCGTCTCAGGGCCTCTCCTTTTTTTGGGGCCAACGTCCTGACTTTC
abundance: .; d_gene: .; v_gene: TRBV4-2; j_gene: TRBJ1-5; CDR3aa: CASSQDEGGPQPQHF; CDR3nt: TGTGCCAGCAGCCAAGATGAGGGGGGGCCTCAGCCCCAGCATTTT
abundance: many; d_gene: TRBD1; v_gene: TRBV7-2; j_gene: TRBJ2-5; CDR3aa: CASSMDRAIETQYF; CDR3nt: TGTGCCAGCAGCATGGACAGGGCGATCGAGACCCAGTACTTC
abundance: medium-sized; d_gene: TRBD1; v_gene: TRBV6-6; j_gene: TRBJ2-1; CDR3aa: CASSTRDRGYNEQFF; CDR3nt: TGTGCCAGCAGTACCCGGGACAGGGGCTACAATGAGCAGTTCTTC
abundance: .; d_gene: .; v_gene: TRBV5-1; j_gene: TRBJ2-3; CDR3aa: CASSLQGGDTQYF; CDR3nt: TGCGCCAGCAGCTTGCAGGGTGGAGATACGCAGTATTTT
abundance: many; d_gene: TRBD2; v_gene: TRBV28; j_gene: TRBJ2-3; CDR3aa: CASSSLLAGGSDTQYF; CDR3nt: TGTGCCAGCAGTTCTCTACTAGCGGGAGGGTCAGATACGCAGTATTTT
abundance: medium-sized; d_gene: .; v_gene: TRBV2; j_gene: TRBJ2-2; CDR3aa: CASRAVSNTGELFF; CDR3nt: TGTGCCAGCAGGGCAGTTTCGAACACCGGGGAGCTGTTTTTT
abundance: .; d_gene: TRBD2; v_gene: TRBV29-1; j_gene: TRBJ2-3; CDR3aa: CSVEEKGRDTTDTQCF; CDR3nt: TGCAGCGTTGAAGAAAAGGGGAGGGATACCACAGATACGCAGTGTTTT
abundance: few; d_gene: TRBD2; v_gene: TRBV20-1; j_gene: TRBJ2-2; CDR3aa: CSARGTSGRTGELFF; CDR3nt: TGCAGTGCTAGAGGGACTAGCGGCCGCACCGGGGAGCTGTTTTTT
abundance: many; d_gene: .; v_gene: TRBV20-1; j_gene: TRBJ2-3; CDR3aa: CSARRGPRTDTQYF; CDR3nt: TGCAGTGCTAGGCGAGGTCCTAGAACAGATACGCAGTATTTT
abundance: .; d_gene: .; v_gene: TRBV20-1; j_gene: TRBJ2-7; CDR3aa: CSAGLPDEQYF; CDR3nt: TGCAGTGCTGGACTTCCGGACGAGCAGTACTTC
abundance: few; d_gene: TRBD2; v_gene: TRBV5-1; j_gene: TRBJ2-3; CDR3aa: CASRREGLTDTQYF; CDR3nt: TGCGCCAGCAGGCGGGAGGGCCTCACAGATACGCAGTATTTT
abundance: .; d_gene: TRBD1; v_gene: TRBV28; j_gene: TRBJ2-7; CDR3aa: CASSPLQTGQVDEQYF; CDR3nt: TGTGCCAGCAGTCCCCTCCAGACAGGGCAAGTGGACGAGCAGTACTTC
abundance: .; d_gene: TRBD2; v_gene: TRBV28; j_gene: TRBJ2-3; CDR3aa: CASSPQAIAGNTDTQYF; CDR3nt: TGTGCCAGCAGTCCACAGGCTATAGCGGGGAACACAGATACGCAGTATTTT
abundance: medium-sized; d_gene: .; v_gene: TRBV28; j_gene: TRBJ2-7; CDR3aa: CASSLKPRGYEQYF; CDR3nt: TGTGCCAGCAGTTTAAAGCCTAGGGGCTACGAGCAGTACTTC
abundance: few; d_gene: .; v_gene: TRBV11-2; j_gene: TRBJ2-1; CDR3aa: CASSSVSGSPNEQFF; CDR3nt: TGTGCCAGCAGCTCCGTCTCTGGCAGCCCCAATGAGCAGTTCTTC
abundance: few; d_gene: TRBD2; v_gene: TRBV5-1; j_gene: TRBJ2-3; CDR3aa: CASSLEVGTSGTDTQYF; CDR3nt: TGCGCCAGCAGCTTGGAGGTGGGCACTAGCGGCACAGATACGCAGTATTTT
abundance: many; d_gene: TRBD2; v_gene: TRBV11-2; j_gene: TRBJ2-5; CDR3aa: CASSSGTSRWLGTQYF; CDR3nt: TGTGCCAGCAGCTCGGGGACTAGTCGGTGGTTGGGGACCCAGTACTTC
abundance: few; d_gene: .; v_gene: TRBV7-9; j_gene: TRBJ2-5; CDR3aa: CASSPTGNKQETQYF; CDR3nt: TGTGCCAGCAGCCCGACAGGAAATAAGCAAGAGACCCAGTACTTC
abundance: few; d_gene: .; v_gene: TRBV28; j_gene: TRBJ2-7; CDR3aa: CASSRRYEQYF; CDR3nt: TGTGCCAGCAGTCGGAGATACGAGCAGTACTTC
abundance: .; d_gene: TRBD1; v_gene: TRBV12-3/TRBV12-4; j_gene: TRBJ2-2; CDR3aa: CASSRGPGGVAGELFF; CDR3nt: TGTGCCAGCAGTCGGGGCCCAGGGGGAGTGGCCGGGGAGCTGTTTTTT
abundance: many; d_gene: TRBD1; v_gene: TRBV25-1; j_gene: TRBJ2-2; CDR3aa: CASSDPGTGGPGELFF; CDR3nt: TGTGCCAGCAGTGACCCCGGGACAGGGGGCCCCGGGGAGCTGTTTTTT
abundance: few; d_gene: .; v_gene: TRBV10-3; j_gene: TRBJ2-7; CDR3aa: CAISEKGVSYEQYF; CDR3nt: TGTGCCATCAGTGAGAAGGGGGTTTCCTACGAGCAGTACTTC
abundance: many; d_gene: .; v_gene: TRBV28; j_gene: TRBJ2-1; CDR3aa: CASSSAGPGYNEQFF; CDR3nt: TGTGCCAGCAGTAGTGCAGGGCCTGGATACAATGAGCAGTTCTTC